Described below is a single T cell receptor beta chain sequence and its context. As processed by the authors: Cell counts per sample came from amplifying reference gene primers. TCRdb's table, derived via immunoSEQ multiplex PCR, lists solely in-frame clones and lacks some. The DNA gave D and trimming, while V, J and clone size come from that table. Of 95,000 to 150,000 clones listed, 86% are singletons. The data are from a study of blood T cell repertoires in COVID-19. For the study at large: The United States, Italy and Spain provided the acute and convalescent COVID-19 samples. Sample material is recorded as cDNA or gDNA derived from T cells, B-cell-depleted T cells, or PBMCs.

This sequence originates from a man aged 35 to 55 with acute or convalescent COVID-19. Sequenced input: peripheral blood.

The CDR3 is CASSPRQGNEQFF. CDR3 nucleotides: TGTGCCAGCAGTCCGAGACAGGGAAATGAGCAGTTCTTC. The V and J genes are TRBV27 and TRBJ2-1, with 7 bases identical to TRBD1. CDR3 size: 13 residues. The V and J ends lost 5 bases and 7 bases, in that order; junction bases with no gene match: 5. The germline gives CDR1 MNHEY, CDR2 SMNVEV (reference sequence).